These 12 T cell receptor beta chains originate from one sample sequenced in a study of molecular identifiers for immune sequencing clone quantification (dated by TCRdb to 2016 to 2019). Library preparation used PCR. The reads were generated on an Illumina HiSeq 4000. TCRdb's own reprocessing of the public reads used fastp at Q25 and MiXCR and kept productive beta chains. Every distinct CDR3 protein forms one entry, paired with its most common genes and DNA. This sample comprises some 59,000 distinct CDR3 sequences, 20% to 25% of them detected only once. The ten largest make up around 2% of the sample. Sequencing was performed on naive CD8+ T cells from blood, with Jurkat cell RNA spiked in. According to the study, the label for this sample's cell subset or site signals: FACS-sorted CD8+CD4-CCR7+CD45RA+ naive T cells. The receptors originated from a human donor in good health. Some libraries in this study had Jurkat cell RNA spiked in.

This clonotype appeared a few times. The rearrangement joins TRBV7-6 to TRBJ2-7, with a possible D match to TRBD1 (6 bases). The V and J ends lost 7 bases and 0 bases respectively, with 13 bases between them. Germline loops: CDR1 SGHVS, CDR2 FNYEAQ. The CDR3 covers 14 residues. CDR3 in DNA: TGTGCCAGCAACCCCGGGACAAGCTCCTACGAGCAGTACTTC. The encoded protein is CASNPGTSSYEQYF.

The sample holds many counts of this clonotype. This rearrangement joins TRBV4-1 to TRBJ2-5; TRBD1 or TRBD2 may be the D gene (5 bases each). The CDR3 loop spans 13 amino acids. Looked up from germline, CDR1 is MGHRA and CDR2 is YSYEKL. Trimming removed 4 bases at V and 1 base at J, with 7 bases between. CDR3 loop: CASSLGPQETQYF. The CDR3 nucleotides are TGCGCCAGCAGCCTGGGACCCCAAGAGACCCAGTACTTC.

This clonotype has at least ten counts. V gene TRBV19 combines with J gene TRBJ2-7; no reliable D call. CDR3 length: 12 residues. V was clipped by 0 bases and J by 7 bases, with 7 bases between them. CDR1 and CDR2 (germline): LNHDA, SQIVND (reference sequence). As DNA, the CDR3 is TGTGCCAGTAGTATAGATCCGGGTGAGCAGTACTTC. The encoded protein is CASSIDPGEQYF.

In its sample, this clonotype was seen many times. The chain uses TRBV5-1 and TRBJ2-7, with D tentatively TRBD1 or TRBD2 (7 bases each). Trimming pared 3 bases from V and 3 bases from J, leaving 19 bases between. The CDR3 covers 16 residues. Per the germline V gene, CDR1 is SGHRS and CDR2 is YFSETQ. In DNA form, the CDR3 reads TGCGCCAGCAGCTCTGGGGAGGGGGCCATAATCTACGAGCAGTACTTC. Translated: CASSSGEGAIIYEQYF.

The gene calls are TRBV30 and TRBJ1-1; the D gene is possibly TRBD1 (6 bases). The germline V gene has CDR1 GTSNPN and CDR2 SVGIG (reference sequence). V was cut by 3 bases and J by 0 bases, with 8 bases left in between. The CDR3 sequence is 13 residues long. DNA for the CDR3: TGTGCCTGGAGGACAGGTCTGAACACTGAAGCTTTCTTT. Its translation is CAWRTGLNTEAFF.

This clonotype was counted ten times or more. The rearrangement links TRBV28 to TRBJ2-7; 12 bases are a match to TRBD2. The CDR3 is 18 amino acids. CDR1 and CDR2 (germline): MDHEN, SYDVKM. Germline trimming cut 5 bases from V and 4 bases from J; bases unmatched to any gene: 15. CDR3 DNA: TGTGCCAGCAGTCCCATCGCCAGACTAGCGGGAGACCAGTACGAGCAGTACTTC. It is translated as CASSPIARLAGDQYEQYF.

A word on this clonotype: This could be a read error, since a much larger clone is one nucleotide away. The V gene is TRBV7-9, the J gene TRBJ2-5, with D tentatively TRBD2 (6 bases). Trimming took off 3 bases at V and 5 bases at J, with 10 bases between the two ends. The CDR3 covers 13 residues. The germline gives CDR1 SEHNR, CDR2 FQNEAQ (reference sequence). The CDR3 DNA is TGTGCCAGCAGCTTTCAGGGACTCGAGACCCAGTACTTC. Translated: CASSFQGLETQYF.

This clonotype was detected many times. The chain couples TRBV21-1 to TRBJ1-6. TRBV21-1 is a documented pseudogene. The CDR3 has 13 amino acids. The DNA for the CDR3 is TGTGCCAGCAGCGCAACTAGGGATTCACCCCTCCACTTT. Its protein product is CASSATRDSPLHF.

Remarks on this clonotype: A clone one base away is much larger, so this may be a read error. The CDR3 does not end in the conserved phenylalanine or tryptophan, so this is likely a read error. V is TRBV7-9 and J is TRBJ1-1; TRBD1 aligns across 11 bases. Germline CDR1 is SEHNR and CDR2 is FQNEAQ (reference sequence). The CDR3 consists of 15 residues. The V and J ends lost 4 bases and 1 base, in that order; junction bases with no gene match: 2. This chain's CDR3 is CASSWTGGWNTEAFL. The CDR3 DNA is TGTGCCAGCAGCTGGACAGGGGGCTGGAACACTGAAGCTTTCCTT.

The chain combines TRBV14 with TRBJ2-1; D gene ambiguous. This CDR3 contains 13 residues. CDR1 and CDR2 (germline): SGHDN, FVKESK. The ends were cut back, 4 bases at V and 0 bases at J, with 4 bases in the middle. The CDR3 region has the DNA TGTGCCAGCAGCCCTAGCTCCTACAATGAGCAGTTCTTC. This sequence encodes CASSPSSYNEQFF.

Ten or more counts support this clonotype. The CDR3 region is CASSVVESSTDTQYF. For the CDR3, the DNA is TGTGCCAGCAGCGTAGTCGAATCTAGCACAGATACGCAGTATTTT. The rearrangement links TRBV9 to TRBJ2-3; D not certain. V gave up 0 bases and J gave up 0 bases, with 8 bases separating them. CDR3 size: 15 residues. CDR1 SGDLS and CDR2 YYNGEE come from the germline V gene.

At least ten counts were recorded for this clonotype. J is TRBJ2-7 and V is TRBV7-9; the match to TRBD1 covers 9 bases. Losses at the gene ends were 4 bases for V and 2 bases for J; bases not matched to a gene: 3. This CDR3 has 14 amino acids. Germline CDR1 is SEHNR and CDR2 is FQNEAQ (reference sequence). Written as DNA, the CDR3 is TGTGCCAGCAGCTCAAGACAGGGGGCCTACGAGCAGTACTTC. It codes for CASSSRQGAYEQYF.